This TCR beta chain came from a study of T cells in Graves' hyperthyroidism and ophthalmopathy. Trimming cost V 0 bases and J 9 bases, with 22 bases left between them. CDR3 length: 16 residues. The V gene's germline CDR1 is DFQATT and CDR2 SNEGSKA (reference sequence). This clonotype was found many times. Its antigen is not identified. The study defined stable Graves' hyperthyroidism as no ophthalmopathy progression within 18 months. The hyperthyroidism was newly diagnosed and had lasted under 2 months; the patients were aged 18 to 65. Notes on the study in general: A 13 V-J signature model discriminated ophthalmopathy versus stable hyperthyroidism. Most thyroid-expanded clonotypes above 0.001 were also found in blood.

Amplification of TCR beta CDR3 regions was performed using RNA transcripts as template. The HTBI primer set served for first-round RT-PCR of the TCR CDR3. Each CDR3 protein is one row after TCRdb ran MiXCR on the multiplex PCR reads. Of 460,000 or so distinct CDR3 sequences in the sample, about 15% were seen once. Input material: blood. The clonotype originates from a woman aged 18 to 35 with Graves' hyperthyroidism. The chain recombines TRBV20-1 with TRBJ2-3; a weak D match, TRBD1 (7 bases). This CDR3 is CSARDGGGTAMGTQYF. The CDR3 DNA is TGCAGTGCTAGAGATGGGGGCGGGACAGCTATGGGGACGCAGTATTTT.